This paragraph covers one TCR beta chain sequence. The source of the sample is a study of T cell repertoires in cytomegalovirus infection. Study overall: Public TCR beta signatures provided an indication of both CMV infection and a matching HLA type.

The ends were cut back, 3 bases at V and 4 bases at J, with 16 bases in the middle. This CDR3 has 15 residues. Germline V gene lookup returns CDR1 SGHRS and CDR2 YFSETQ. TCRdb reanalysed the reads using MiXCR and keeps one entry per CDR3 protein. The top ten hold approximately 2.9% of the sample, which has 200,000 or so distinct CDR3 sequences, approximately 20% seen once. This receptor was taken from a human donor in good health (CMV status not recorded). Some clones in this sample may be carry-over from other donors' samples. Sequenced: PBMCs. This chain joins TRBV5-1 and TRBJ2-5; TRBD1 or TRBD2 may be the D gene (5 bases each). CDR3 sequence: CASSSAPGTLETQYF. CDR3 nucleotide sequence: TGCGCCAGCAGCTCTGCCCCCGGGACCCTAGAGACCCAGTACTTC.